This T cell receptor beta chain stems from a study of beta chain features in type 1 diabetes. Sequencing targeted expressed TCRB transcripts, as all isolated RNA had been reverse transcribed. Data came from immunoSEQ multiplex PCR; TCRdb stores just in-frame clones and leaves some out. The table records 640,000 or so clones, 11% to 15% of them present only once. Germline lookup yields CDR1 SGDLS and CDR2 YYNGEE. V was shortened by 0 bases and J by 2 bases, with 2 bases between the two germline ends. The CDR3 has 13 residues. Study results and limitations: In every one of the four CD4+ subsets, TCRB CDR3s were moderately but significantly shorter in Type 1 diabetes patients.

With respect to this clone: Antigen specificity is unknown.

The sequenced sample was naive CD4+ T cells from blood. The clonotype was recovered from a man aged 18-30 years with type 1 diabetes. The rearrangement links TRBV9 to TRBJ1-4; the D is unclear. The CDR3 region has the DNA TGTGCCAGCAGCGTAGCCACTAATGAAAAACTGTTTTTT. This sequence encodes CASSVATNEKLFF.